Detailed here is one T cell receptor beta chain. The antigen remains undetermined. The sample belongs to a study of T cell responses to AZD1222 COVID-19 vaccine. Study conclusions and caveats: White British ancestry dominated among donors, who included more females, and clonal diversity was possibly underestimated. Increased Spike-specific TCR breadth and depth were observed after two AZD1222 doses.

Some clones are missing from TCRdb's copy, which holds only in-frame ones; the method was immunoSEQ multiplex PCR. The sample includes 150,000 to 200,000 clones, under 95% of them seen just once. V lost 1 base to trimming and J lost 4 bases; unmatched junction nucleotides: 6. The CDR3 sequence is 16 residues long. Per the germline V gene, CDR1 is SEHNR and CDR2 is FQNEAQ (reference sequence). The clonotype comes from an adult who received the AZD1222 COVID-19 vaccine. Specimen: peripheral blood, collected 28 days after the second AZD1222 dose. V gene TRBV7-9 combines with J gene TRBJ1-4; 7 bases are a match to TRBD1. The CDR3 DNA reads TGTGCCAGCAGCTTAGAACTGACAGGGTATAATGAAAAACTGTTTTTT. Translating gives CASSLELTGYNEKLFF.